This T cell receptor beta chain was captured by sequencing in a study of cytomegalovirus exposure and HLA in healthy donors. Overall study findings and caveats: Immune exposure information available was restricted to CMV serostatus. With later analysis, a missense DCLRE1C variant became linked to TCR beta V- and J-gene trimming. It was 164 TCR beta chains that were listed as cytomegalovirus-associated.

13 Jbeta primers and 60 Vbeta primers were used for the PCR. Libraries were prepared by immunoSEQ multiplex PCR; TCRdb keeps only in-frame clonotypes and omits some of them. Of roughly 120,000 clones listed, about 78% are singletons. In its sample, this clone was seen once. Its target is not known. This receptor was identified in a woman aged 40 to 50 in good health and CMV-seropositive. The sample was PBMCs.

DNA for the CDR3: TGTGCCAGCAGTGGATCAGGGGGCGCGGCCGGGGAGCTGTTTTTT. This sequence encodes CASSGSGGAAGELFF. The rearrangement joins TRBV2 to TRBJ2-2; TRBD1 matches at 8 bases. Per the germline V gene, CDR1 is SNHLY and CDR2 is FYNNEI. CDR3 length: 15 amino acids. V was pared by 4 bases and J by 6 bases, with 7 bases of the junction left unmatched.